Below, 9 T cell receptor beta chains from the same sample are listed, as sequenced in a study of blood T cells in healthy people across ages. Next came a second PCR, run for about 6 to 11 cycles, which used a sample-barcoded 5' primer along with a J-beta primer mix. One entry per CDR3 protein, called by TCRdb with MiXCR from the 5' RACE reads. The sample has 1.5 million or so distinct CDR3 sequences, roughly 40% seen once. Sequenced material: blood. These receptors were obtained from a woman aged 18-29 years in good health.

This chain joins TRBV21-1 and TRBJ1-5. TRBV21-1 is marked as a pseudogene. The CDR3 extends over 12 amino acids. CDR3 sequence (DNA): TGTGCCAGCAGCAAAGTGAGTCAGCCCCAGCATTTT. Translation gives CASSKVSQPQHF.

This clonotype turned up a few times. V is TRBV14 and J is TRBJ2-1; tentatively, D is TRBD2 (6 bases). The CDR3 covers 14 residues. Trimming took off 4 bases at V and 8 bases at J, with 15 bases between the two ends. CDR1 is SGHDN, CDR2 FVKESK, per germline. This chain's CDR3 is CASSRAAGRYEQFF. DNA of the CDR3: TGTGCCAGCAGCCGGGCGGCGGGACGGTATGAGCAGTTCTTC.

The rearrangement uses TRBV30 and TRBJ1-1; possible D gene TRBD1, 5 bases. CDR3 length equals 15 residues. Trimming removed 1 base at V and 1 base at J, with 13 bases between. The germline gives CDR1 GTSNPN, CDR2 SVGIG (reference sequence). The CDR3 DNA follows: TGTGCCTGGAGTGCCGAGGGACGGACGAACACTGAAGCTTTCTTT. Protein: CAWSAEGRTNTEAFF.

This clonotype was detected many times. The chain carries TRBV9 and TRBJ1-2; TRBD1 agrees at 7 bases. The CDR3 extends over 13 amino acids. The germline gives CDR1 SGDLS, CDR2 YYNGEE. The ends lost 2 bases at V and 3 bases at J; junction bases unmatched: 1. The CDR3 loop reads CASSVGTDYGYTF. CDR3 bases: TGTGCCAGCAGCGTCGGGACAGACTATGGCTACACCTTC.

The gene calls are TRBV14 and TRBJ2-7, with D possibly called TRBD1 or TRBD2 (6 bases each). In germline, CDR1 is SGHDN, CDR2 FVKESK. This CDR3 comprises 15 residues. V lost 9 bases and J lost 1, with 19 bases in between. In DNA form, the CDR3 reads TGTGCCAGGGGGAAGGGGGGCGCCTTTTCCTACGAGCAGTACTTC. Protein sequence: CARGKGGAFSYEQYF.

This clonotype came up a few times. This chain links TRBV12-3 or TRBV12-4 with TRBJ2-7, with TRBD2 matching over 15 bases. This CDR3 comprises 14 residues. Trimming cost V 5 bases and J 7 bases; bases outside gene matches: 3. CDR3 amino acids: CASSHGLAGGEQYF. The CDR3 nucleotides are TGTGCCAGCAGTCATGGACTAGCGGGAGGGGAGCAGTACTTC.

This sequence joins TRBV6-1 and TRBJ1-2, with TRBD1 identical over 8 bases. V lost 9 bases and J lost 8; bases outside the gene matches: 23. The CDR3 contains 17 residues. Germline lookup yields CDR1 MNHNS and CDR2 SASEGT. In nucleotides, the CDR3 is TGTGCCAGAAGCGGATTCCCTGCAAAGGACAGGGCGGGCGGCTACACCTTC. The encoded protein is CARSGFPAKDRAGGYTF.

This clonotype occurred many times. V gene TRBV6-5 combines with J gene TRBJ2-1; D is possibly TRBD1 (5 bases). The germline gives CDR1 MNHEY, CDR2 SVGAGI. The CDR3 runs 15 residues. Trimming pared 4 bases from V and 0 bases from J, leaving 10 bases between. CDR3 in DNA: TGTGCCAGCAGTTTCAGGGATAGCTCCTACAATGAGCAGTTCTTC. It translates to CASSFRDSSYNEQFF.

The chain recombines TRBV28 with TRBJ2-7; 10 positions agree with TRBD1. This CDR3 comprises 15 residues. Trimming took 3 bases from V and 7 from J; bases not matched to a gene: 9. The germline V gene has CDR1 MDHEN and CDR2 SYDVKM. The DNA for the CDR3 is TGTGCCAGCAGTTTTGGGACAGGGGCCATTGGGGAGCAGTACTTC. Its protein is CASSFGTGAIGEQYF.